This TCR beta chain was identified during a study of blood T cell repertoires in COVID-19. Per the germline V gene, CDR1 is MNHNY and CDR2 is SVGAGI (reference sequence). The CDR3 is made up of 15 amino acids. Trimming left V 2 bases short and J 2 bases short, with 10 bases between. The table came from immunoSEQ multiplex PCR; TCRdb's copy has only in-frame clones and leaves some out. The table has some 240,000 clones, around 80% seen once. This TCR was recovered from an older woman with acute or convalescent COVID-19. The chain carries TRBV6-6 and TRBJ1-5; possibly TRBD1 for D (6 bases). Sequenced sample: peripheral blood. CDR3 region: CASSYEQGGNQPQHF. The CDR3 DNA is TGTGCCAGCAGTTACGAACAGGGAGGCAATCAGCCCCAGCATTTT.